Listed below are T cell receptor beta chains from one sample, sequenced in a study of blood T cell repertoires in COVID-19. Generated by immunoSEQ multiplex PCR, the TCRdb table keeps only in-frame clones and is missing some. Of 270,000 or so clones in the sample, around 89% were seen once. Sequencing used peripheral blood. These receptors all stem from a man between 40 and 49 years old with acute or convalescent COVID-19. Each CDR3 is given with its conserved first and last residue. The D gene is left open where the match is weak. Expanded clones get a size class; other rows say once, few or many, or leave the size out.

clone_size: NA
v_call: TRBV9
j_call: TRBJ2-7
d_call: NA
cdr3_nt: TGTGCCAGCAGCGTAGGCCAGGGAATCTCCTACGAGCAGTACTTC
cdr3_aa: CASSVGQGISYEQYF

clone_size: NA
v_call: TRBV7-3
j_call: TRBJ1-1
d_call: NA
cdr3_nt: TGTGCCAGCAGCGCAGGGGTGCTAGGTGAAGCTTTCTTT
cdr3_aa: CASSAGVLGEAFF

clone_size: NA
v_call: TRBV12-3/TRBV12-4
j_call: TRBJ2-5
d_call: TRBD1
cdr3_nt: TGTGCTATTGGACAGGGCGGGCGAGAGACCCAGTACTTC
cdr3_aa: CAIGQGGRETQYF

clone_size: NA
v_call: TRBV10-2
j_call: TRBJ1-1
d_call: NA
cdr3_nt: TGCGCCAGCAGTCCAGGGGACACTGAAGCTTTCTTT
cdr3_aa: CASSPGDTEAFF

clone_size: NA
v_call: TRBV4-1
j_call: TRBJ1-1
d_call: NA
cdr3_nt: TGCGCCAGCAGCCCGGACAGATGGAACACTGAAGCTTTCTTT
cdr3_aa: CASSPDRWNTEAFF

clone_size: NA
v_call: TRBV5-1
j_call: TRBJ1-6
d_call: TRBD1
cdr3_nt: TGCGCCAGCAGCTTGGAAGGGACAGGGGATATTTCACCCCTCCACTTT
cdr3_aa: CASSLEGTGDISPLHF

clone_size: NA
v_call: TRBV30
j_call: TRBJ1-2
d_call: TRBD1
cdr3_nt: TGTGCCTGGAGTTTGAGGGGGCATGATGGCTACACCTTC
cdr3_aa: CAWSLRGHDGYTF

clone_size: NA
v_call: TRBV5-1
j_call: TRBJ2-2
d_call: TRBD1
cdr3_nt: TGCGCCAGCAGCGTTACCATGACAGGGGGCCCCACCGGGGAGCTGTTTTTT
cdr3_aa: CASSVTMTGGPTGELFF

clone_size: NA
v_call: TRBV6-5
j_call: TRBJ2-7
d_call: TRBD2
cdr3_nt: TGTGCTACCAAACCGGGGGGGAAGTACGAGCAGTACTTC
cdr3_aa: CATKPGGKYEQYF

clone_size: NA
v_call: TRBV11-2
j_call: TRBJ2-2
d_call: TRBD1
cdr3_nt: TGTGCCAGCAGCTTCCTCCCGGGACAGCGAAACACCGGGGAGCTGTTTTTT
cdr3_aa: CASSFLPGQRNTGELFF

clone_size: once
v_call: TRBV5-1
j_call: TRBJ1-3
d_call: NA
cdr3_nt: TGCGCCAGCAGCTGGGCCTCTGGAAACACCATATATTTT
cdr3_aa: CASSWASGNTIYF

clone_size: NA
v_call: TRBV9
j_call: TRBJ1-6
d_call: NA
cdr3_nt: TGTGCCAGCAGCTCTACGAGCTCCTATAATTCACCCCTCCACTTT
cdr3_aa: CASSSTSSYNSPLHF

clone_size: NA
v_call: TRBV5-4
j_call: TRBJ1-1
d_call: NA
cdr3_nt: TGTGCCAGCAGCTTTCATCTGAACACTGAAGCTTTCTTT
cdr3_aa: CASSFHLNTEAFF

clone_size: NA
v_call: TRBV9
j_call: TRBJ2-3
d_call: TRBD2
cdr3_nt: TGTGCCAGCAGCGCCTCGGGGGGGCCAGGAGATACGCAGTATTTT
cdr3_aa: CASSASGGPGDTQYF

clone_size: NA
v_call: TRBV9
j_call: TRBJ2-3
d_call: TRBD1
cdr3_nt: TGTGCCAGCAGCACCGGGACAGGGGATATTCAAACGCAGTATTTT
cdr3_aa: CASSTGTGDIQTQYF